A single sample gave rise to the 8 T cell receptor beta chains below, sequenced in a study of CD8+CD57+ T cells in acquired aplastic anemia. CDR3 and TCR beta VDJ profiling relied on genomic DNA as the template. TCRdb redid the calling of the reads with MiXCR, one entry per CDR3 protein. This table has about 190,000 distinct CDR3 sequences, around half appearing once. The sample taken for sequencing was sorted CD4+, CD8+, or CD8+CD57+ T cells (not recorded which) from PBMCs. These receptors all come from a human donor in good health, serving as a control.

This clonotype was observed a handful of times. The chain employs TRBV15 and TRBJ2-7, with TRBD1 matching over 7 bases. The junction had 5 bases not matched to a gene; V was cut back by 3 bases and J by 0 bases. Germline values: CDR1 LNHNV, CDR2 YYDKDF (reference sequence). The CDR3 is 15 amino acids. CDR3 residues: CATSRLRDSSYEQYF. The DNA for the CDR3 is TGTGCCACCAGCAGGCTCAGGGACAGCTCCTACGAGCAGTACTTC. Combining the CDR3 with reference TRBV15 and TRBJ2-7 gives the whole variable domain DAMVIQNPRYQVTQFGKPVTLSCSQTLNHNVMYWYQQKSSQAPKLLFHYYDKDFNNEADTPDNFQSRRPNTSFCFLDIRSPGLGDTAMYLCATSRLRDSSYEQYFGPGTRLTVT.

This clonotype occurred many times. The chain recombines TRBV20-1 with TRBJ1-4; 9 nucleotides match TRBD1. This CDR3 has 18 amino acids. Germline CDR1 and CDR2: DFQATT and SNEGSKA (reference sequence). V lost 4 bases and J lost 0; bases outside the gene matches: 12. The CDR3, as DNA: TGCAGTGCTAAGAAACAGGGACAGGGTTTTGCAACTAATGAAAAACTGTTTTTT. It translates to CSAKKQGQGFATNEKLFF.

The chain employs TRBV7-2 and TRBJ2-7; D is unclear. The V gene lost 1 base and the J gene lost 1 base, with 11 bases spanning the gap. CDR1 is SGHTA, CDR2 FQGNSA, per germline. The CDR3 sequence is 15 residues long. CDR3 nucleotide sequence: TGTGCCAGCAGCTTAGTTAGGCGGCTGTCCTACGAGCAGTACTTC. This translates into CASSLVRRLSYEQYF.

The rearrangement joins TRBV7-3 to TRBJ2-3; D tentatively reads TRBD1 or TRBD2 (6 bases each). Deletions cut 0 bases from V and 3 bases from J, with 10 bases between. This CDR3 contains 15 residues. Germline V gene sequence: CDR1 SGHTA, CDR2 FQGTGA. This CDR3 is CASSLTGGGTDTQYF. Written as DNA, the CDR3 is TGTGCCAGCAGCTTAACCGGAGGGGGTACAGATACGCAGTATTTT.

This clonotype was recorded once. V is TRBV15 and J is TRBJ2-7; TRBD2 is a possible D gene (7 bases). Trimming removed 2 bases at V and 3 bases at J, with 17 bases between. Germline CDR1 reads LNHNV; CDR2 reads YYDKDF (reference sequence). The CDR3 contains 16 residues. The CDR3 region is CATSRREGGGGYEQYF. CDR3 bases: TGTGCCACCAGCAGACGTGAAGGGGGGGGTGGCTACGAGCAGTACTTC.

The chain is built from TRBV24-1 and TRBJ1-2; D unclear. The CDR3 spans 11 residues. V lost 5 bases, J lost 7 bases, and 7 bases lay in between. Germline V lookup: CDR1 KGHDR, CDR2 SFDVKD. The CDR3 loop reads CATSAGGGYTF. The CDR3 nucleotides read TGTGCCACCAGTGCGGGAGGTGGCTACACCTTC.

This chain uses TRBV25-1 with TRBJ1-2; 9 bases are a match to TRBD1. Germline V gene lookup returns CDR1 MGHDK and CDR2 SYGVNS. V lost 1 base to trimming and J lost 8 bases; unmatched junction nucleotides: 5. The length of the CDR3 is 14 residues. Here the CDR3 reads CASSEWDRARGYTF. The CDR3 DNA reads as TGTGCCAGCAGTGAATGGGACAGGGCGCGGGGCTACACCTTC.

This clonotype was counted ten times or more. This chain uses TRBV7-2 with TRBJ1-1, with a weak D call TRBD1 (6 bases). The CDR3 spans 15 residues. V gave up 3 bases and J gave up 4 bases, with 15 bases separating them. Germline V CDR1 and CDR2: SGHTA, FQGNSA. CDR3 nucleotides: TGTGCCAGCAGCTTCGTACAGGGAAGTATCACTGAAGCTTTCTTT. Translated, it gives CASSFVQGSITEAFF.